The 30 T cell receptor beta chains given below trace back to one sample, sequenced in a study of cytomegalovirus exposure and HLA in healthy donors. PCR employed 60 Vbeta and 13 Jbeta primers. Sequencing was performed with immunoSEQ multiplex PCR; in TCRdb, only in-frame clones are kept and a portion is missing. The table lists approximately 100,000 clones, around three quarters of them singletons. The sequenced material came from PBMCs. The source is a boy aged 5 to 17 in good health and CMV-seronegative.

The chain employs TRBV27 and TRBJ2-7; no firm D call. This CDR3 has 13 residues. Looked up from germline, CDR1 is MNHEY and CDR2 is SMNVEV (reference sequence). V was trimmed by 2 bases and J by 3 bases, leaving 8 bases between them. The CDR3 loop reads CASSLGQDYEQYF. In DNA, the CDR3 is TGTGCCAGCAGTTTAGGGCAGGACTACGAGCAGTACTTC.

CDR3 DNA sequence: TGTGCCAGCAGTGAACTTGACAGGGCGCCTAATGAAAAACTGTTTTTT. It codes for CASSELDRAPNEKLFF. V and J are TRBV25-1 and TRBJ1-4; TRBD1 aligns across 7 bases. The V segment lost 2 bases and the J segment 3 bases; nucleotides outside the gene matches: 6. The CDR3 consists of 16 residues. From germline, CDR1 is MGHDK and CDR2 SYGVNS.

V usage is TRBV5-4 and J usage is TRBJ2-7; TRBD2 agrees at 7 bases. CDR1 is SGHNT, CDR2 YYREEE, per germline (reference sequence). Trimming cost V 4 bases and J 3 bases; bases outside gene matches: 7. CDR3 length equals 14 residues. Here the CDR3 reads CASSLGGRSYEQYF. In DNA, the CDR3 is TGTGCCAGCAGCCTCGGGGGGAGGAGCTACGAGCAGTACTTC.

This CDR3 is CSVVSFWTGGDDTEAFF. In DNA, the CDR3 is TGCAGCGTAGTCTCATTTTGGACAGGGGGCGACGACACTGAAGCTTTCTTT. The genes are TRBV29-1 and TRBJ1-1; TRBD1 matches 11 bases. CDR3 length equals 17 residues. The V segment lost 6 bases and the J segment 3 bases; nucleotides outside the gene matches: 15. From germline, CDR1 is SQVTM and CDR2 ANQGSEA.

This clone was seen more than once but under ten times. V is TRBV4-3 and J is TRBJ2-2; no reliable D call. The CDR3 sequence is 13 residues long. Trimming took off 0 bases at V and 3 bases at J, with 2 bases between the two ends. Per germline, CDR1 LGHNA and CDR2 YSLEER. This CDR3 reads CASSQDYTGELFF. The DNA for the CDR3 is TGCGCCAGCAGCCAAGACTACACCGGGGAGCTGTTTTTT.

This chain joins TRBV6-5 and TRBJ1-1; 8 bases map to TRBD1. Germline CDR1 reads MNHEY; CDR2 reads SVGAGI. The J segment lost 3 bases and the V segment lost 6 bases, leaving 3 bases of the junction unmatched. The CDR3 is 13 residues long. The CDR3 is CASRGQDYTEAFF. CDR3 coding DNA: TGTGCCAGCAGGGGACAGGACTACACTGAAGCTTTCTTT.

V usage is TRBV25-1 and J usage is TRBJ1-1, with 8 bases matching TRBD1. Losses at the gene ends were 4 bases for V and 5 bases for J; bases not matched to a gene: 12. Germline V gene lookup returns CDR1 MGHDK and CDR2 SYGVNS. CDR3 length: 16 amino acids. The CDR3 sequence: CASSGDRGGLSTEAFF. The CDR3 DNA sequence: TGTGCCAGCAGTGGTGACAGGGGAGGATTGAGTACTGAAGCTTTCTTT.

This chain connects TRBV2 to TRBJ2-1; possibly TRBD1 for D (5 bases). Germline lookup yields CDR1 SNHLY and CDR2 FYNNEI. V lost 6 bases and J lost 9, with 12 bases in between. The CDR3 sequence is 12 residues long. DNA for the CDR3: TGTGCCAGCAGCCCCCAAAGGGGTGAGCAGTTCTTC. Encoded protein: CASSPQRGEQFF. Filled out from reference TRBV2 and TRBJ2-1, the complete variable domain reads EPEVTQTPSHQVTQMGQEVILRCVPISNHLYFYWYRQILGQKVEFLVSFYNNEISEKSEIFDDQFSVERPDGSNFTLKIRSTKLEDSAMYFCASSPQRGEQFFGPGTRLTVL.

In the case of this clone: Mismatch with germline at one junction end may stem from a read error. The rearrangement links TRBV6-4 to TRBJ2-3; TRBD2 matches at 9 bases. Germline V gene lookup returns CDR1 MRHNA and CDR2 SNTAGT. This CDR3 spans 16 amino acids. CDR3 sequence (DNA): TGTGCCTGCAGTGACTCGGCGGGGGGGCCAACAGATACGCAGTATTTT. This sequence encodes CACSDSAGGPTDTQYF.

The CDR3 sequence: CASSPPTSQPQHF. CDR3 sequence (DNA): TGTGCCAGCTCACCACCGACTTCGCAGCCCCAGCATTTT. The chain couples TRBV18 to TRBJ1-5; D remains unclear. V dropped 0 bases and J dropped 7 bases, with 7 bases sitting between them. The CDR3 is made up of 13 amino acids. Germline loops: CDR1 KGHSH, CDR2 LQKENI.

V is TRBV6-5 and J is TRBJ1-2, with 8 bases fitting TRBD1. The CDR3 runs 14 residues. Germline CDR1 MNHEY, CDR2 SVGAGI. The trim removed 5 bases at V and 4 bases at J, leaving 6 bases unmatched. The CDR3, as DNA: TGTGCCAGCAGTATGGACAGGGAAGGCTATGGCTACACCTTC. Amino acid sequence: CASSMDREGYGYTF.

This clone was counted a few times. The CDR3 region has the DNA TGTGCCAGCAGCTTATACTCGGTTCTTTCATCTGAAAAACTGTTTTTT. This sequence encodes CASSLYSVLSSEKLFF. The V gene is TRBV5-6, the J gene TRBJ1-4; D gene ambiguous. This CDR3 contains 16 residues. CDR1 is SGHDT, CDR2 YYEEEE, per germline. V shed 2 bases and J shed 7 bases, with 18 bases lying between them.

A few counts support this clone. The gene calls are TRBV6-1 and TRBJ1-2; D remains ambiguous. The V gene's germline CDR1 is MNHNS and CDR2 SASEGT. This CDR3 has 14 amino acids. V shed 2 bases and J shed 2 bases, with 9 bases lying between them. CDR3 in DNA: TGTGCCAGCAGTGAACCCGGGAGAAACTATGGCTACACCTTC. It codes for CASSEPGRNYGYTF.

V gene TRBV7-8 combines with J gene TRBJ2-5; 8 nucleotides align to TRBD2. CDR1 SGHVS and CDR2 FQNEAQ come from the germline V gene. This CDR3 has 17 amino acids. The J segment lost 4 bases and the V segment lost 2 bases, leaving 12 bases of the junction unmatched. The DNA of the CDR3 is TGTGCCAGCAGCTTAAGATGGGGCGCGGGGGGCGCAGAGACCCAGTACTTC. This gives the protein CASSLRWGAGGAETQYF.

This chain joins TRBV4-3 and TRBJ2-5; possibly TRBD1 for D (6 bases). Trimming took off 4 bases at V and 9 bases at J, with 21 bases between the two ends. CDR3 length: 15 residues. The germline gives CDR1 LGHNA, CDR2 YSLEER. The CDR3 bases are TGCGCCAGCAGCCTCTCTTGGGAACAGGGCAGGGCCCAGTACTTC. This sequence encodes CASSLSWEQGRAQYF.

The chain carries TRBV7-3 and TRBJ1-6; 7 bases align to TRBD1. This CDR3 spans 17 amino acids. Germline assignment: CDR1 SGHTA and CDR2 FQGTGA. Trimming took 5 bases from V and 0 from J; bases not matched to a gene: 7. The CDR3 sequence: CASSPGGISSYNSPLHF. Here the CDR3 DNA reads TGTGCCAGCAGCCCAGGGGGGATTAGCTCCTATAATTCACCCCTCCACTTT. Looking up the rest from reference TRBV7-3 and TRBJ1-6 gives the full variable domain: GAGVSQTPSNKVTEKGKYVELRCDPISGHTALYWYRQSLGQGPEFLIYFQGTGAADDSGLPNDRFFAVRPEGSVSTLKIQRTERGDSAVYLCASSPGGISSYNSPLHFGNGTRLTVT.

This rearrangement joins TRBV6-1 to TRBJ1-5, with a possible D match to TRBD1 (5 bases). Trimming removed 10 bases from V and 0 bases from J, with 10 bases in between. Germline assignment: CDR1 MNHNS and CDR2 SASEGT. This CDR3 is 13 amino acids long. CDR3 bases: TGTGCCATTCAGGGAAATAGCAATCAGCCCCAGCATTTT. It codes for CAIQGNSNQPQHF.

This sequence joins TRBV29-1 and TRBJ1-3, with unresolved D. Deletions cut 6 bases from V and 1 base from J, with 13 bases between. Germline loops: CDR1 SQVTM, CDR2 ANQGSEA. The CDR3 length is 14 residues. The CDR3 loop is CSVRGMYSGNTIYF. CDR3 nucleotides: TGCAGCGTGAGAGGAATGTATTCTGGAAACACCATATATTTT. The complete variable domain, with remaining parts taken from reference TRBV29-1 and TRBJ1-3, reads SAVISQKPSRDICQRGTSLTIQCQVDSQVTMMFWYRQQPGQSLTLIATANQGSEATYESGFVIDKFPISRPNLTFSTLTVSNMSPEDSSIYLCSVRGMYSGNTIYFGEGSWLTVV.

This clone was found once. This sequence joins TRBV6-5 and TRBJ2-3; no reliable D call. Germline lookup yields CDR1 MNHEY and CDR2 SVGAGI. The CDR3 consists of 14 residues. Trimming cost V 6 bases and J 0 bases, with 10 bases left between them. CDR3 region: CASSPRPSTDTQYF. The CDR3 coding sequence is TGTGCCAGCAGCCCTAGGCCTAGCACAGATACGCAGTATTTT.

The chain joins TRBV18 to TRBJ2-5; the D gene is possibly TRBD2 (6 bases). Germline CDR1 KGHSH, CDR2 LQKENI. V was pared by 2 bases and J by 8 bases, with 15 bases between. The CDR3 sequence is 14 residues long. CDR3 sequence (DNA): TGTGCCAGCTCACCAACCCGACTAGAGGGAACCCAGTACTTC. It specifies CASSPTRLEGTQYF.

The genes are TRBV20-1 and TRBJ1-1; D call uncertain. V was clipped by 3 bases and J by 2 bases, with 4 bases between them. Germline assignment: CDR1 DFQATT and CDR2 SNEGSKA (reference sequence). The CDR3 is 11 amino acids. The CDR3 protein is CSASYNTEAFF. CDR3 nucleotides: TGCAGTGCTAGTTATAACACTGAAGCTTTCTTT.

The J gene is TRBJ2-2, the V gene TRBV10-3, with D possibly being TRBD2 (5 bases). Looked up from germline, CDR1 is ENHRY and CDR2 is SYGVKD. The ends were cut back, 6 bases at V and 4 bases at J, with 12 bases in the middle. The CDR3 spans 14 residues. This CDR3 reads CAIRGGLSTGELFF. Written as DNA, the CDR3 is TGTGCCATCAGAGGAGGATTGAGCACCGGGGAGCTGTTTTTT.

V is TRBV30 and J is TRBJ2-7, with D perhaps matching TRBD2 (5 bases). Trimming left V 5 bases short and J 7 bases short, with 15 bases between. Germline lookup yields CDR1 GTSNPN and CDR2 SVGIG (reference sequence). This CDR3 has 12 amino acids. The CDR3 sequence: CAWRGDAWEQYF. CDR3 sequence (DNA): TGTGCCTGGCGGGGAGATGCTTGGGAGCAGTACTTC.

V and J are TRBV7-2 and TRBJ2-1, with 8 bases matching TRBD2. V shed 5 bases and J 5 bases; nucleotides not matched to a gene: 8. Germline loops: CDR1 SGHTA, CDR2 FQGNSA. This CDR3 is 15 amino acids long. CDR3 DNA: TGTGCCAGCAGCCTCCGGGGGGGCCTGAACAATGAGCAGTTCTTC. Protein product: CASSLRGGLNNEQFF.

As to this clone: In the same sample, other DNA sequences code for this CDR3. The gene calls are TRBV6-5 and TRBJ1-5; the D gene is possibly TRBD1 (6 bases). CDR1 MNHEY and CDR2 SVGAGI come from the germline V gene. Trimming removed 4 bases at V and 3 bases at J, with 10 bases between. The CDR3 covers 14 residues. The CDR3 region is CASSSGVYNQPQHF. CDR3 bases: TGTGCCAGCAGTTCAGGGGTCTACAATCAGCCCCAGCATTTT.

V and J are TRBV5-6 and TRBJ1-6; D remains ambiguous. From germline, CDR1 is SGHDT and CDR2 YYEEEE. V lost 6 bases and J 2 bases, leaving 15 bases between the germline ends. CDR3 length: 16 amino acids. Here the CDR3 DNA reads TGTGCCAGCACCCCCCGGCCGGGTACCTATAATTCACCCCTCCACTTT. Translated, it gives CASTPRPGTYNSPLHF.

The J gene is TRBJ2-2, the V gene TRBV29-1; 10 bases match TRBD2. CDR1 SQVTM and CDR2 ANQGSEA come from the germline V gene. Trimming removed 7 bases from V and 4 bases from J; junction bases left unmatched: 6. The CDR3 contains 14 residues. CDR3 sequence reads: CSGTSGVSTGELFF. CDR3 sequence (DNA): TGCAGCGGTACTAGCGGGGTTAGCACCGGGGAGCTGTTTTTT.

The V gene is TRBV28, the J gene TRBJ2-2; D ambiguous. This CDR3 region has 16 residues. Trimming cost V 4 bases and J 0 bases, with 12 bases left between them. Germline CDR1 is MDHEN and CDR2 is SYDVKM. CDR3 DNA: TGTGCCAGCAGTTGGAGTGGCGTACCGAACACCGGGGAGCTGTTTTTT. Protein: CASSWSGVPNTGELFF.

The chain couples TRBV30 to TRBJ1-1; perhaps TRBD1 as D (5 bases). Germline V gives CDR1 GTSNPN, CDR2 SVGIG (reference sequence). V was trimmed by 0 bases and J by 10 bases, leaving 9 bases between them. The CDR3 totals 11 residues. As DNA, the CDR3 is TGTGCCTGGAGTGTAGGGGTTGGAGCTTTCTTT. Translation gives CAWSVGVGAFF.

The J gene is TRBJ1-6, the V gene TRBV19; tentatively, D is TRBD1 (6 bases). Germline V CDR1 and CDR2: LNHDA, SQIVND (reference sequence). Between the trimmed V and J ends, which lost 6 bases and 8 bases, there was a span of 17 bases. This CDR3 has 15 amino acids. CDR3 sequence: CASRPTGVLHSPLHF. CDR3 in DNA: TGTGCCAGTAGGCCGACAGGAGTTCTACATTCACCCCTCCACTTT.